This T cell receptor beta chain was observed in a study of identical twins. Study results and limitations: With monozygotic twins, out-of-frame TCR alpha sharing exceeded what models estimated.

MiXCR was run by TCRdb on the 5' RACE reads, yielding one entry per CDR3 protein. Found here are 500,000 or so distinct CDR3 sequences, 22% of them singletons; the top ten hold roughly 0.9%. The table lists this clonotype with a few counts. Its specificity is unknown. The V gene lost 5 bases and the J gene lost 3 bases, with 6 bases spanning the gap. Germline lookup yields CDR1 DFQATT and CDR2 SNEGSKA (reference sequence). This CDR3 is built from 11 residues. This same sample was also part of a study on T cells expressing NK-cell markers. That work states: The authors restricted sorting to alpha-beta TCR T cells with an anti-gamma-delta TCR antibody in several experiments. The study found dominant NKG2C+ clonotypes at about 1.0-7.5% of CD8+ T cells in five or six donors. Whether expanded NKG2C+ T cell clones were HCMV specific stayed uncertain.

The sequencing input was CD4+ T cells sorted from blood. The receptor's source is a woman aged 18-30 years in good health. This chain uses TRBV20-1 with TRBJ2-3; D unresolved. CDR3 in amino acids: CSARRTDTQYF. The CDR3 nucleotides are TGCAGTGCTCGAAGGACAGATACGCAGTATTTT.